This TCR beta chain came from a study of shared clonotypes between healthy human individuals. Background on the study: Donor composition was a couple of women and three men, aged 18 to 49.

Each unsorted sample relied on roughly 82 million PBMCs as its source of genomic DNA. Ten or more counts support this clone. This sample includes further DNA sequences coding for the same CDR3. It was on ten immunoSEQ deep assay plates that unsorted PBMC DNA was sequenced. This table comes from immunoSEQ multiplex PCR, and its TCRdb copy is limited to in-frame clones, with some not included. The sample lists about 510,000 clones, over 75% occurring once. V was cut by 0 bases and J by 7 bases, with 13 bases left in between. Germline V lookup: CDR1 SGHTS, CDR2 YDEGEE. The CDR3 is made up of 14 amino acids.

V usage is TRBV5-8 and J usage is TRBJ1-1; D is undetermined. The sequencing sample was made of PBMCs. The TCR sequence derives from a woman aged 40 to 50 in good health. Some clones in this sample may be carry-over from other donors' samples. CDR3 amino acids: CASSLDWDFSEAFF. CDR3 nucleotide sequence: TGTGCCAGCAGCTTGGATTGGGATTTCAGTGAAGCTTTCTTT. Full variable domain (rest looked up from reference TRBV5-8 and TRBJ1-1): EAGVTQSPTHLIKTRGQQATLRCSPISGHTSVYWYQQALGLGLQFLLWYDEGEERNRGNFPPRFSGRQFPNYSSELNVNALELEDSALYLCASSLDWDFSEAFFGQGTRLTVV.